This TCR beta chain is from a study of OX40 agonist ivuxolimab in advanced cancers. The data were produced by immunoSEQ multiplex PCR, yet TCRdb's version contains in-frame clones alone and is incomplete. The repertoire consists of roughly 42,000 clones, with about 86% occurring once and the leading ten covering about 15%. The sample was CD4+ or CD8+ T cells sorted from blood, taken in a trial of the OX40 agonist ivuxolimab. The sequence was collected from an adult with an advanced solid tumor such as melanoma, head and neck, liver or kidney cancer.

DNA for the CDR3: TGTGCCAGCACCTTGGGGGGGACAGGCTACAATGAGCAGTTCTTC. This encodes CASTLGGTGYNEQFF. The V call is TRBV2, the J call TRBJ2-1; D possibly corresponds to TRBD1 (8 bases). This CDR3 has 15 residues. V was clipped by 7 bases and J by 3 bases, with 16 bases between them. From germline, CDR1 is SNHLY and CDR2 FYNNEI.